A selection of T cell receptor beta chains follows, all from one sample in a study of STAT5B mutations in CD4+ large granular lymphocyte leukemia. Generated by immunoSEQ multiplex PCR, the TCRdb table keeps only in-frame clones and is missing some. This sample has roughly 30,000 clones, with about 85% found just once. Input material: CD4+ T cells from blood buffy coats. The receptors originated from a human donor in good health. CDR3s include the opening cysteine and the closing phenylalanine or tryptophan. The D gene is left open where the match is weak.

j_call v_call d_call cdr3_nt cdr3_aa
TRBJ2-7 TRBV11-2 . TGTGCCAGCAGCCCCCCATCGGGGAGCTACGAGCAGTACTTC CASSPPSGSYEQYF
TRBJ1-2 TRBV20-1 . TGCAGTGAAGGACAGAACTATGGCTACACCTTC CSEGQNYGYTF
TRBJ1-1 TRBV12-5 TRBD1 TGTGCTAGTGGTTGGGGGACAGGGGAGCACACTGAAGCTTTCTTT CASGWGTGEHTEAFF
TRBJ1-2 TRBV25-1 . TGTGCCAGCAGTGAACAGGGGAACTCATACGGGGGCACCTTC CASSEQGNSYGGTF
TRBJ2-7 TRBV19 TRBD2 TGTGCCAGTAGTATGATTCTAGCGGGTGCCTACGAGCAGTACTTC CASSMILAGAYEQYF
TRBJ1-1 TRBV19 TRBD1 TGTGCCAGCAGGGGACAGGGGCGAAACACTGAAGCTTTCTTT CASRGQGRNTEAFF
TRBJ2-7 TRBV29-1 TRBD1 TGCAGCGTTGAACTCTGGACAGGGTCCAACGAGCAGTACTTC CSVELWTGSNEQYF
TRBJ1-1 TRBV7-9 . TGTGCCAGCAGCTTTAGTCTCGGGACGACGGAAGCTTTCTTT CASSFSLGTTEAFF
TRBJ2-3 TRBV29-1 TRBD2 TGCAGCGTTGCACTAGCGGGAGGCACAGATACGCAGTATTTT CSVALAGGTDTQYF
TRBJ2-5 TRBV2 TRBD1 TGTGCCAGCAGTAAAGGACAGGTCCAAAGAGAGACCCAGTACTTC CASSKGQVQRETQYF
TRBJ2-3 TRBV28 . TGTGCCAGCAGTCCCGAGGGAGCAACAGATACGCAGTATTTT CASSPEGATDTQYF
TRBJ2-5 TRBV5-1 . TGCGCCAGCAGCCTCCGGCGGCTAGGGGAGACCCAGTACTTC CASSLRRLGETQYF
TRBJ1-3 TRBV30 TRBD1 TGTGCCTGGAGGCCTAAGGGGGCCCGCTCTGGAAACACCATATATTTT CAWRPKGARSGNTIYF
TRBJ2-2 TRBV11-2 TRBD2 TGTGCCAGCCCCCCTCAGTCGGCTAGCGGGAGTGTTCTCGGGGAGCTGTTTTTT CASPPQSASGSVLGELFF
TRBJ1-4 TRBV5-1 TRBD1 TGCGCCAGCAGCAGCGGACAGGAGAATGAAAAACTGTTTTTT CASSSGQENEKLFF
TRBJ2-2 TRBV7-3 . TGTGCCAGCAGCTTTTACAGCTCATCCGGGGAGCTGTTTTTT CASSFYSSSGELFF
TRBJ1-6 TRBV30 TRBD1 TGTGCCTGGAGTTTCTTGACAGGGGAATTACCCCTCCACTTT CAWSFLTGELPLHF
TRBJ1-1 TRBV6-6 . TGTGCCAGCAGTTACGGGCAGGGTGGTGGGGCTTTCTTT CASSYGQGGGAFF